The 16 T cell receptor beta chains given below trace back to one sample, sequenced in a study of a mutant IDH1 vaccine in newly diagnosed glioma. Time point indicated: baseline, week 1 (first vaccination visit). Treatment here: pre-vaccination baseline after standard-of-care therapy. Method: immunoSEQ multiplex PCR; TCRdb's copy keeps in-frame clones and lacks some. The data hold around 50,000 clones, with about nine tenths observed a single time. The sequencing used PBMCs, collected from a glioma patient treated with radiotherapy, temozolomide or both. Receptors originate from a middle-aged man with glioma.

The rearrangement uses TRBV5-5 and TRBJ1-2; 8 nucleotides agree with TRBD1. The germline V gene has CDR1 SGHKS and CDR2 YYEKEE (reference sequence). This CDR3 comprises 14 residues. V shed 0 bases, J shed 6 bases, and the junction held 4 bases outside the gene matches. The CDR3 region is CASSLGQGIHGYTF. The CDR3 DNA follows: TGTGCCAGCAGCTTGGGACAGGGGATTCATGGCTACACCTTC. Supplemented by reference TRBV5-5 and TRBJ1-2, the full variable domain reads DAGVTQSPTHLIKTRGQQVTLRCSPISGHKSVSWYQQVLGQGPQFIFQYYEKEERGRGNFPDRFSARQFPNYSSELNVNALLLGDSALYLCASSLGQGIHGYTFGSGTRLTVV.

This CDR3 reads CASSFSENTEAFF. The CDR3 DNA sequence: TGTGCCAGCAGTTTTTCGGAGAACACTGAAGCTTTCTTT. This sequence joins TRBV6-4 and TRBJ1-1; D is undetermined. V was clipped by 5 bases and J by 1 base, with 8 bases between them. Germline loops: CDR1 MRHNA, CDR2 SNTAGT. The CDR3 sequence is 13 residues long.

This chain uses TRBV2 with TRBJ2-7, with 8 bases identical to TRBD2. This CDR3 spans 14 amino acids. Trimming cost V 7 bases and J 3 bases; bases outside gene matches: 8. Germline values: CDR1 SNHLY, CDR2 FYNNEI. The CDR3 DNA sequence: TGTGCCAGCAAAACTAGCGGTTCCAGCTACGAGCAGTACTTC. This gives the protein CASKTSGSSYEQYF.

A single count supports this clone. The V and J genes are TRBV6-5 and TRBJ2-7, with 7 nucleotides matching TRBD1. Germline V gene lookup returns CDR1 MNHEY and CDR2 SVGAGI. CDR3 length equals 14 residues. With V trimmed by 0 bases and J by 7 bases, 6 bases remained unmatched. This CDR3 reads CASSYSDRLSEQYF. In nucleotides, the CDR3 is TGTGCCAGCAGTTACTCGGACAGGTTGTCAGAGCAGTACTTC.

V gene TRBV19 combines with J gene TRBJ2-7; 11 bases line up with TRBD2. After removal of 4 bases from V and 2 bases from J, the junction contained 4 bases not matched to a gene. Germline V gene sequence: CDR1 LNHDA, CDR2 SQIVND (reference sequence). The CDR3 has 15 residues. The chain's CDR3 is CASSTGLAGAYEQYF. DNA of the CDR3: TGTGCCAGTAGTACCGGACTAGCGGGCGCCTACGAGCAGTACTTC. The full variable domain, with the rest looked up from reference TRBV19 and TRBJ2-7, is DGGITQSPKYLFRKEGQNVTLSCEQNLNHDAMYWYRQDPGQGLRLIYYSQIVNDFQKGDIAEGYSVSREKKESFPLTVTSAQKNPTAFYLCASSTGLAGAYEQYFGPGTRLTVT.

This chain links TRBV11-2 with TRBJ2-7, with TRBD2 matching over 10 bases. Germline V gene data show CDR1 as SGHAT and CDR2 as FQNNGV. V shed 6 bases, J shed 5 bases, and the junction held 10 bases outside the gene matches. The length of the CDR3 is 15 residues. CDR3 protein: CASRPLAGVGNEQYF. The CDR3 region has the DNA TGTGCCAGCAGGCCTCTAGCGGGGGTGGGGAACGAGCAGTACTTC.

This rearrangement joins TRBV7-3 to TRBJ1-1; D is undetermined. Trimming removed 5 bases at V and 1 base at J, with 8 bases between. CDR1 and CDR2 (germline): SGHTA, FQGTGA. The CDR3 sequence is 13 residues long. The DNA of the CDR3 is TGTGCCAGCAGCCCTTCCCAGAACACTGAAGCTTTCTTT. Its protein product is CASSPSQNTEAFF.

V is TRBV5-1 and J is TRBJ1-6; unclear D gene. Germline V gene sequence: CDR1 SGHRS, CDR2 YFSETQ. Trimming stripped 4 bases from V and 4 bases from J, with 9 bases between. The CDR3 spans 14 residues. For the CDR3, the DNA is TGCGCCAGCAGCGGCGGGCTTTATAATTCACCCCTCCACTTT. Amino acids: CASSGGLYNSPLHF.

This clone was seen a handful of times. This chain joins TRBV6-1 and TRBJ2-2; possible D gene TRBD2, 5 bases. V shed 4 bases and J shed 6 bases, with 9 bases lying between them. The CDR3 is 13 residues long. Per germline, CDR1 MNHNS and CDR2 SASEGT. CDR3 residues: CASSARGPGELFF. The CDR3 DNA sequence: TGTGCCAGCAGTGCGCGAGGGCCCGGGGAGCTGTTTTTT.

This chain joins TRBV19 and TRBJ2-7; a possible D gene is TRBD1 (6 bases). The CDR3 extends over 16 amino acids. Germline V gene lookup returns CDR1 LNHDA and CDR2 SQIVND (reference sequence). The germline V and J ends were trimmed by 7 bases and 2 bases, with 21 bases remaining between them. The CDR3 bases are TGTGCCAGTAAGGACGGGAAGGCAGGGGAAACCTACGAGCAGTACTTC. It translates to CASKDGKAGETYEQYF.

This rearrangement joins TRBV19 to TRBJ2-1; possibly TRBD1 for D (5 bases). V lost 3 bases to trimming and J lost 1 base, with 10 bases between them. There are 15 residues in the CDR3. Germline-derived CDR1 and CDR2 are LNHDA and SQIVND (reference sequence). CDR3 residues: CASSISGYSYNEQFF. In DNA, the CDR3 is TGTGCCAGTAGTATCTCAGGGTATTCCTACAATGAGCAGTTCTTC.

The chain is built from TRBV7-9 and TRBJ2-5; no definite D call. V was shortened by 0 bases and J by 0 bases, with 5 bases between the two germline ends. This CDR3 comprises 14 residues. In germline, CDR1 is SEHNR, CDR2 FQNEAQ (reference sequence). The CDR3 loop reads CASSLARDQETQYF. CDR3 DNA sequence: TGTGCCAGCAGCTTAGCTCGGGACCAAGAGACCCAGTACTTC.

The rearrangement uses TRBV7-2 and TRBJ2-1; D gene unclear. Trimming removed 2 bases at V and 4 bases at J, with 15 bases between. Germline assignment: CDR1 SGHTA and CDR2 FQGNSA. The CDR3 covers 16 residues. This chain's CDR3 is CASSLLPAKTYNEQFF. The CDR3, as DNA: TGTGCCAGCAGCTTACTGCCAGCCAAGACTTACAATGAGCAGTTCTTC. The full variable domain, with the rest looked up from reference TRBV7-2 and TRBJ2-1, is GAGVSQSPSNKVTEKGKDVELRCDPISGHTALYWYRQSLGQGLEFLIYFQGNSAPDKSGLPSDRFSAERTGGSVSTLTIQRTQQEDSAVYLCASSLLPAKTYNEQFFGPGTRLTVL.

This clone was recorded a few times. The V call is TRBV28, the J call TRBJ1-5, with D possibly TRBD1 on 6 matching bases. CDR1 and CDR2 (germline): MDHEN, SYDVKM. The V gene lost 10 bases and the J gene lost 6 bases, with 19 bases spanning the gap. This CDR3 has 14 amino acids. CDR3 sequence reads: CATAKGGLTQPQHF. The CDR3 nucleotides are TGTGCCACCGCCAAGGGGGGCCTCACTCAGCCCCAGCATTTT. Filled out from reference TRBV28 and TRBJ1-5, the complete variable domain reads DVKVTQSSRYLVKRTGEKVFLECVQDMDHENMFWYRQDPGLGLRLIYFSYDVKMKEKGDIPEGYSVSREKKERFSLILESASTNQTSMYLCATAKGGLTQPQHFGDGTRLSIL.

The J gene is TRBJ1-4, the V gene TRBV4-2; 10 bases are shared with TRBD1. In germline, CDR1 is LGHNA, CDR2 YNFKEQ. CDR3 size: 14 residues. J was trimmed by 7 bases and V by 8 bases; bases with no gene match: 7. The CDR3 is CASCSGTGAEKLFF. DNA of the CDR3: TGTGCCAGCTGCTCCGGGACAGGGGCTGAAAAACTGTTTTTT.

This chain joins TRBV20-1 and TRBJ1-2; D not certain. V was pared by 2 bases and J by 2 bases, with 3 bases between. This CDR3 region has 11 residues. CDR1 and CDR2 (germline): DFQATT, SNEGSKA (reference sequence). CDR3 sequence reads: CSARPNYGYTF. The CDR3 region has the DNA TGCAGTGCTAGACCGAACTATGGCTACACCTTC.